The 19 T cell receptor beta chains below were found in one sample sequenced in a study of human T cells and chemical hapten exposure. Time point described: pre-sensitization, week 0. Indicated treatment: therapeutic diphenylcyclopropenone sensitization with weekly scalp DPC. TCRdb processed the RACE reads anew with MiXCR; each CDR3 protein has one entry. The table lists roughly 260,000 distinct CDR3 sequences, about 9.4% of them singletons. The sample in question was whole blood, obtained in connection with sensitization to the hapten diphenylcyclopropenone (DPC). Receptors were obtained from a woman aged 40 to 50 with alopecia areata. Some clones in this sample may be carry-over from other donors' samples.

This clonotype was counted many times. This chain joins TRBV12-3 or TRBV12-4 and TRBJ2-5, with D hard to call. The ends were cut back, 6 bases at V and 5 bases at J, with 13 bases in the middle. CDR3 length: 13 residues. The CDR3, as DNA: TGTGCCAGCAGCCTGGTTCCCGTGGAGACCCAGTACTTC. It codes for CASSLVPVETQYF.

There are a few counts of this clonotype. The chain employs TRBV10-3 and TRBJ2-3; 7 nucleotides agree with TRBD2. Germline lookup yields CDR1 ENHRY and CDR2 SYGVKD. V trimming: 0 bases; J trimming: 2 bases; junction bases outside the gene matches: 8. This CDR3 spans 17 amino acids. CDR3 in amino acids: CAISESGTTLFTDTQYF. The CDR3 DNA follows: TGTGCCATCAGTGAGTCGGGGACTACCCTTTTCACAGATACGCAGTATTTT.

Ten or more counts support this clonotype. The genes are TRBV6-5 and TRBJ1-2; possibly TRBD1 for D (6 bases). This CDR3 region has 13 residues. Germline V gene sequence: CDR1 MNHEY, CDR2 SVGAGI. Trimming took 5 bases from V and 4 from J, leaving 11 bases between them. CDR3 bases: TGTGCCAGCAGTCCCGGACAGCTCTATGGCTACACCTTC. Amino acid sequence: CASSPGQLYGYTF.

This clonotype was counted only a few times. The chain joins TRBV5-1 to TRBJ2-5; the match to TRBD2 covers 11 bases. V gave up 6 bases and J gave up 4 bases; unmatched junction bases: 8. The CDR3 spans 15 residues. Germline assignment: CDR1 SGHRS and CDR2 YFSETQ. The DNA for the CDR3 is TGCGCCAGCACCCCGTTAGCGGGAGGGGGAGAGACCCAGTACTTC. This translates into CASTPLAGGGETQYF.

The genes are TRBV7-9 and TRBJ2-3; tentatively, D is TRBD1 or TRBD2 (6 bases each). The V end was cut by 5 bases, the J end by 4 bases, with 13 bases between. The CDR3 spans 14 residues. Germline V gives CDR1 SEHNR, CDR2 FQNEAQ (reference sequence). CDR3 coding DNA: TGTGCCAGCAGCCTGGGGGGCGAGGCAGATACGCAGTATTTT. It is translated as CASSLGGEADTQYF. Complete variable domain (other parts from reference TRBV7-9 and TRBJ2-3): DTGVSQNPRHKITKRGQNVTFRCDPISEHNRLYWYRQTLGQGPEFLTYFQNEAQLEKSRLLSDRFSAERPKGSFSTLEIQRTEQGDSAMYLCASSLGGEADTQYFGPGTRLTVL.

The V gene is TRBV14, the J gene TRBJ2-3; D might be TRBD2 (6 bases). CDR3 size: 16 residues. Trimming removed 4 bases at V and 0 bases at J, with 14 bases between. Germline loops: CDR1 SGHDN, CDR2 FVKESK. The CDR3 reads CASSRLGGISTDTQYF. As DNA, the CDR3 is TGTGCCAGCAGCCGCCTGGGCGGGATAAGCACAGATACGCAGTATTTT.

This clonotype was observed at least ten times. The chain has TRBV24-1 and TRBJ2-1; D is ambiguous. V shed 0 bases and J shed 5 bases, with 10 bases lying between them. This CDR3 contains 15 residues. Germline-derived CDR1 and CDR2 are KGHDR and SFDVKD. CDR3 in amino acids: CATSDLRSSNNEQFF. The DNA of the CDR3 is TGTGCCACCAGTGATTTGCGTAGCAGTAACAATGAGCAGTTCTTC.

At least ten counts were recorded for this clonotype. This chain links TRBV20-1 with TRBJ1-5; 8 bases are shared with TRBD1. This CDR3 has 14 residues. CDR1 DFQATT and CDR2 SNEGSKA come from the germline V gene (reference sequence). Losses at the gene ends were 6 bases for V and 2 bases for J; bases not matched to a gene: 6. CDR3: CSAVRTGRNQPQHF. CDR3 DNA: TGCAGTGCCGTACGGACAGGGCGCAATCAGCCCCAGCATTTT.

A few counts support this clonotype. V usage is TRBV6-5 and J usage is TRBJ2-7, with 14 nucleotides matching TRBD2. The CDR3 extends over 16 amino acids. Germline V gene lookup returns CDR1 MNHEY and CDR2 SVGAGI. The V and J ends lost 1 base and 4 bases, in that order; junction bases with no gene match: 3. CDR3 sequence: CASSYLTSGRGYEQYF. The CDR3 DNA follows: TGTGCCAGCAGTTACTTGACTAGCGGGAGGGGATACGAGCAGTACTTC.

This clonotype came up a few times. Here the CDR3 reads CASSQDSGRASEQYF. CDR3 DNA: TGTGCCAGCAGCCAAGACAGCGGGAGGGCGTCCGAGCAGTACTTC. V is TRBV4-2 and J is TRBJ2-7, with 10 bases that match TRBD2. The CDR3 runs 15 residues. Germline V gives CDR1 LGHNA, CDR2 YNFKEQ. Losses at the gene ends were 0 bases for V and 6 bases for J; bases not matched to a gene: 5.

This clonotype was found many times. The V gene is TRBV20-1, the J gene TRBJ1-4; D ambiguous. Germline assignment: CDR1 DFQATT and CDR2 SNEGSKA (reference sequence). Trimming pared 0 bases from V and 5 bases from J, leaving 4 bases between. The CDR3 is made up of 12 amino acids. The CDR3 DNA follows: TGCAGTGCTAGAGAGACAAATGAAAAACTGTTTTTT. Translating it yields CSARETNEKLFF.

This clonotype appeared a few times. V gene TRBV6-2 or TRBV6-3 combines with J gene TRBJ1-5; TRBD1 agrees at 11 bases. V lost 2 bases and J lost 4; bases outside the gene matches: 10. Looked up from germline, CDR1 is MNHEY and CDR2 is SVGEGT. The CDR3 has 18 amino acids. For the CDR3, the DNA is TGTGCCAGCAGTTACAACCGGGACAGGGGGATTCGGAATCAGCCCCAGCATTTT. This encodes CASSYNRDRGIRNQPQHF.

This clonotype has a handful of counts. The V gene is TRBV5-1, the J gene TRBJ2-5; D is perhaps TRBD2 (6 bases). CDR1 SGHRS and CDR2 YFSETQ come from the germline V gene. The V gene lost 1 base and the J gene lost 5 bases, with 15 bases spanning the gap. The CDR3 length is 15 residues. Here the CDR3 reads CASSLQAGPGETQYF. As DNA, the CDR3 is TGCGCCAGCAGCTTGCAGGCGGGACCGGGGGAGACCCAGTACTTC.

The chain carries TRBV3-1 and TRBJ2-7; TRBD2 agrees at 8 bases. CDR1 is LGHDT, CDR2 YNNKEL, per germline (reference sequence). The CDR3 is 16 amino acids. V shed 2 bases and J 2 bases; nucleotides not matched to a gene: 8. The CDR3 DNA follows: TGTGCCAGCAGCCAACCCCAGGGGACTAGGGCCTACGAGCAGTACTTC. Amino acids: CASSQPQGTRAYEQYF.

As to this clonotype: This may arise from a read error, as a much more abundant clone is one base away. V usage is TRBV3-1 and J usage is TRBJ1-1, with D unresolved. Germline CDR1 reads LGHDT; CDR2 reads YNNKEL (reference sequence). V gave up 5 bases and J gave up 4 bases, with 8 bases separating them. This CDR3 has 12 residues. The CDR3 DNA reads TGTGCCAGCAGCAAAGTAGTCACTGAAGCTTTCTTT. Amino acid sequence: CASSKVVTEAFF. The full variable domain, its missing parts supplied by reference TRBV3-1 and TRBJ1-1, is DTAVSQTPKYLVTQMGNDKSIKCEQNLGHDTMYWYKQDSKKFLKIMFSYNNKELIINETVPNRFSPKSPDKAHLNLHINSLELGDSAVYFCASSKVVTEAFFGQGTRLTVV.

This clonotype has just a few counts. The rearrangement joins TRBV15 to TRBJ2-3; a possible D gene is TRBD2 (7 bases). In germline, CDR1 is LNHNV, CDR2 YYDKDF (reference sequence). The ends were cut back, 0 bases at V and 2 bases at J, with 15 bases in the middle. The CDR3 has 17 amino acids. CDR3 loop: CATSRDPGGGVTDTQYF. CDR3 nucleotide sequence: TGTGCCACCAGCAGAGACCCGGGGGGCGGTGTCACAGATACGCAGTATTTT.

There are a few counts of this clonotype. This chain's CDR3 is CASSTGSWEQYF. The CDR3, as DNA: TGTGCCAGCAGCACGGGCTCCTGGGAGCAGTACTTC. The chain recombines TRBV7-6 with TRBJ2-7; D remains unclear. This CDR3 is built from 12 residues. Germline V CDR1 and CDR2: SGHVS, FNYEAQ. With 5 bases removed from V and 7 bases from J, the gap between germline ends came to 12 bases.

This chain joins TRBV20-1 and TRBJ2-1, with D hard to call. The CDR3 runs 13 residues. CDR1 is DFQATT and CDR2 is SNEGSKA in the germline V gene (reference sequence). The germline V and J ends were trimmed by 5 bases and 0 bases, with 8 bases remaining between them. The CDR3 loop reads CSAPPHSYNEQFF. CDR3 sequence (DNA): TGCAGTGCTCCCCCCCACTCCTACAATGAGCAGTTCTTC.

This clonotype was picked up many times. This chain links TRBV11-2 with TRBJ2-1, with D maybe TRBD1 (6 bases). There are 14 residues in the CDR3. V was cut by 5 bases and J by 6 bases, with 14 bases left in between. CDR1 SGHAT and CDR2 FQNNGV come from the germline V gene. CDR3 amino acids: CASSPRTASNEQFF. DNA of the CDR3: TGTGCCAGCAGCCCGCGGACAGCGAGCAATGAGCAGTTCTTC.